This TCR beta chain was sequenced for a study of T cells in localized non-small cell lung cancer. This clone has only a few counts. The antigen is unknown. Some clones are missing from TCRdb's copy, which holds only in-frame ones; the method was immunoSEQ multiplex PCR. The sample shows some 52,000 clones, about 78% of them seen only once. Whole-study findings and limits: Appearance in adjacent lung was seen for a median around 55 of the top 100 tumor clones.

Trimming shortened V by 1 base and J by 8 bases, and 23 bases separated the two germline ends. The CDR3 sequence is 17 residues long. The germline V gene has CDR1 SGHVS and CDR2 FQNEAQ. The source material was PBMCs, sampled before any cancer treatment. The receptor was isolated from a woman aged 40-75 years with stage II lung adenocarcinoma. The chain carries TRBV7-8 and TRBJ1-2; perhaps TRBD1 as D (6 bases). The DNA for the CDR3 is TGTGCCAGCAGCTTAGGAGTAGGTGGCTGGGGGGCTATAGGCTACACCTTC. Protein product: CASSLGVGGWGAIGYTF.